This TCR beta chain was documented in a study of blood T cell repertoires in COVID-19. V dropped 3 bases and J dropped 0 bases, with 15 bases sitting between them. Looked up from germline, CDR1 is SGHAT and CDR2 is FQDESV (reference sequence). This CDR3 region has 16 residues. Data came from immunoSEQ multiplex PCR; TCRdb stores just in-frame clones and leaves some out. This sample yields over 200,000 clones, of which under 90% are seen a single time; around 5.7% belongs to the top ten. The source material was peripheral blood. The clonotype comes from an elderly man with acute or convalescent COVID-19. V gene TRBV11-1 combines with J gene TRBJ2-7; D possibly corresponds to TRBD1 (6 bases). CDR3 in DNA: TGTGCCAGCAGCTTCACCGGGACAATGAGCTCCTACGAGCAGTACTTC. Its translation is CASSFTGTMSSYEQYF.